Below, 19 T cell receptor beta chains from the same sample are listed, as sequenced in a study of blood T cells in healthy people across ages. Through a sample-barcoded 5' primer and a J-beta primer mix, a second PCR was run for roughly 6 to 12 cycles. MiXCR was run by TCRdb on the 5' RACE reads, yielding one entry per CDR3 protein. Of around 1,700,000 distinct CDR3 sequences detected, 28% appear once; the ten largest clones hold 6.5% to 8.5%. Input material: blood. These receptor sequences come from a woman aged 30 to 39 in good health.

V is TRBV6-6 and J is TRBJ2-5; D is unresolved. V lost 6 bases to trimming and J lost 11 bases, with 22 bases between them. Looked up from germline, CDR1 is MNHNY and CDR2 is SVGAGI (reference sequence). The CDR3 loop spans 14 amino acids. The CDR3 loop is CASSQTGSDNEQYF. The CDR3 DNA is TGTGCCAGCAGCCAGACCGGGTCAGACAATGAGCAGTACTTC.

This clonotype was detected many times. The chain has TRBV7-9 and TRBJ1-2; 8 bases map to TRBD1. J was trimmed by 3 bases and V by 4 bases; bases with no gene match: 4. The CDR3 spans 14 residues. Germline V CDR1 and CDR2: SEHNR, FQNEAQ (reference sequence). The CDR3 sequence is CASSWIQGDYGYTF. The CDR3 DNA reads TGTGCCAGCAGCTGGATACAGGGGGACTATGGCTACACCTTC.

On this clonotype itself: One end of the junction does not line up with germline, which may come from a read error. The J gene is TRBJ1-2, the V gene TRBV28; D is undetermined. Germline V gene data show CDR1 as MDHEN and CDR2 as SYDVKM. This CDR3 comprises 13 residues. The CDR3 reads CVSSNKQLYGYTF. The CDR3 region has the DNA TGTGTCAGCAGTAATAAGCAGCTGTATGGCTACACCTTC.

This clonotype was detected a few times. At one of its ends the junction is not consistent with the germline gene, which may arise from a read error. This chain joins TRBV7-2 and TRBJ1-2; tentatively, D is TRBD1 (5 bases). The germline gives CDR1 SGHTA, CDR2 FQGNSA. The CDR3 covers 14 residues. CDR3 DNA sequence: TGTGCCAACAGCCCCCAGGTAGGGGCGAGGGGCTACACCTTC. This codes for CANSPQVGARGYTF.

V gene TRBV7-9 combines with J gene TRBJ2-3; no firm D call. In germline, CDR1 is SEHNR, CDR2 FQNEAQ (reference sequence). The CDR3 length is 12 residues. The V and J ends lost 10 bases and 2 bases respectively, with 10 bases between them. CDR3 protein: CATTQSTDTQYF. In DNA form, the CDR3 reads TGTGCCACCACCCAGTCCACAGATACGCAGTATTTT.

The J gene is TRBJ2-5, the V gene TRBV2; 12 nucleotides line up with TRBD2. The ends lost 7 bases at V and 4 bases at J; junction bases unmatched: 7. The germline V gene encodes CDR1 SNHLY and CDR2 FYNNEI. This CDR3 region has 15 residues. CDR3 region: CASTGLAGMGETQYF. The DNA for the CDR3 is TGTGCCAGCACGGGACTAGCGGGCATGGGAGAGACCCAGTACTTC.

This clonotype was recorded a few times. This chain joins TRBV2 and TRBJ2-4, with 10 bases identical to TRBD2. Germline V gene sequence: CDR1 SNHLY, CDR2 FYNNEI. This CDR3 comprises 15 residues. The CDR3 region has the DNA TGTGCGAGAGCTAGCGGGAGCCGGGCCAAAAACATTCAGTACTTC. Protein: CARASGSRAKNIQYF.

This sequence joins TRBV12-3 or TRBV12-4 and TRBJ2-2, with 8 bases aligning to TRBD2. The CDR3 covers 14 residues. Trimming at V came to 2 bases and at J to 7 bases, leaving 3 bases not matched to a gene. CDR3 protein: CASSLTGGLGELFF. CDR3 nucleotides: TGTGCCAGCAGTTTAACGGGAGGGCTCGGGGAGCTGTTTTTT.

The chain couples TRBV18 to TRBJ2-7; tentative D call: TRBD2 (6 bases). Germline V gene data show CDR1 as KGHSH and CDR2 as LQKENI. This CDR3 is 15 amino acids long. The V and J ends lost 0 bases and 2 bases respectively, with 11 bases between them. CDR3 bases: TGTGCCAGCTCACCACCGGGGCTAGCGCCCTACGAGCAGTACTTC. Its protein product is CASSPPGLAPYEQYF.

The V and J genes are TRBV29-1 and TRBJ2-4; the D is unclear. The V end was cut by 4 bases, the J end by 0 bases, with 7 bases between. This CDR3 contains 13 residues. The germline V gene has CDR1 SQVTM and CDR2 ANQGSEA. The DNA of the CDR3 is TGCAGCGTTGGGCTTCGAGCCAAAAACATTCAGTACTTC. Translating gives CSVGLRAKNIQYF.

This clonotype was found many times. The chain uses TRBV5-1 and TRBJ2-7; 9 nucleotides match TRBD1. Germline V gives CDR1 SGHRS, CDR2 YFSETQ. CDR3 length: 16 amino acids. Unmatched junction bases numbered 10, after V lost 2 bases and J lost 4 bases. The CDR3 DNA reads TGCGCCAGCAGCTTATTACCGGGACAGGGTTCGTACGAGCAGTACTTC. As protein: CASSLLPGQGSYEQYF. Filled out from reference TRBV5-1 and TRBJ2-7, the complete variable domain reads KAGVTQTPRYLIKTRGQQVTLSCSPISGHRSVSWYQQTPGQGLQFLFEYFSETQRNKGNFPGRFSGRQFSNSRSEMNVSTLELGDSALYLCASSLLPGQGSYEQYFGPGTRLTVT.

J is TRBJ2-7 and V is TRBV6-1; perhaps D is TRBD1 or TRBD2 (5 bases each). This CDR3 spans 16 amino acids. Germline CDR1 and CDR2: MNHNS and SASEGT. The V gene lost 0 bases and the J gene lost 3 bases, with 15 bases spanning the gap. The CDR3 spells CASSEALRGSLYEQYF. The CDR3 DNA reads TGTGCCAGCAGTGAAGCGCTTCGGGGCAGCCTCTACGAGCAGTACTTC.

This clonotype showed up many times. This sequence joins TRBV10-3 and TRBJ2-7; 9 nucleotides agree with TRBD2. CDR3 length: 15 amino acids. Germline trimming cut 4 bases from V and 5 bases from J; bases unmatched to any gene: 9. CDR1 is ENHRY and CDR2 is SYGVKD in the germline V gene. In nucleotides, the CDR3 is TGTGCCATCAGTGGGGGACTAGCTGGAGTCGACGAGCAGTACTTC. Protein product: CAISGGLAGVDEQYF.

The J gene is TRBJ1-2, the V gene TRBV29-1; D possibly corresponds to TRBD1 (5 bases). Germline loops: CDR1 SQVTM, CDR2 ANQGSEA. V was shortened by 0 bases and J by 5 bases, with 13 bases between the two germline ends. This CDR3 spans 14 amino acids. Here the CDR3 DNA reads TGCAGCGTTGAAGATCCAGCGCAGGGATATGGCTACACCTTC. Translated, it gives CSVEDPAQGYGYTF.

Remarks on this clonotype: A much larger clone differs by one base, so this may be a read error. V and J are TRBV5-1 and TRBJ2-1; D is possibly TRBD2 (5 bases). The germline CDR1 and CDR2 sequences are SGHRS and YFSETQ. The CDR3 is 12 residues long. In DNA form, the CDR3 reads TGCGCCAGCGGCTTGGGGAGTCCGGAGCAGTTCTTC. Amino acid sequence: CASGLGSPEQFF.

The CDR3 loop is CASSLLLSYNEQFF. In nucleotides, the CDR3 is TGTGCCAGCAGCTTGCTGTTGTCCTACAATGAGCAGTTCTTC. This chain joins TRBV5-6 and TRBJ2-1; D gene uncertain. This CDR3 is 14 amino acids long. Germline V gene data show CDR1 as SGHDT and CDR2 as YYEEEE. Trimming shortened V by 1 base and J by 1 base, and 6 bases separated the two germline ends.

The genes are TRBV18 and TRBJ1-1; 7 nucleotides match TRBD1. The CDR3 loop spans 13 amino acids. With V trimmed by 6 bases and J by 3 bases, 4 bases remained unmatched. Germline loops: CDR1 KGHSH, CDR2 LQKENI. This CDR3 is CASSNDRDTEAFF. Here the CDR3 DNA reads TGTGCCAGCTCCAACGACAGGGACACTGAAGCTTTCTTT.

The chain joins TRBV3-1 to TRBJ2-7; D might be TRBD1 or TRBD2, each matching 5 bases. The ends were cut back, 1 base at V and 3 bases at J, with 10 bases in the middle. In germline, CDR1 is LGHDT, CDR2 YNNKEL (reference sequence). The CDR3 length is 14 residues. This chain's CDR3 is CASSQAGALYEQYF. DNA for the CDR3: TGTGCCAGCAGCCAAGCCGGGGCTCTCTACGAGCAGTACTTC.

On this clonotype itself: Given a much more abundant clone one base away, this may be a read error. The gene calls are TRBV7-9 and TRBJ2-5; 8 bases fit TRBD1. The end of the DNA aligns better with TRBJ2-7, so the J call may be wrong. The CDR3 loop spans 17 amino acids. CDR1 and CDR2 from the germline V gene are SEHNR and FQNEAQ (reference sequence). CDR3 DNA sequence: TGTGCCTGCAGCTTAGTTAATGGAGGGTTGACAGGGGACGAGCAGTACTTC. Residues: CACSLVNGGLTGDEQYF.